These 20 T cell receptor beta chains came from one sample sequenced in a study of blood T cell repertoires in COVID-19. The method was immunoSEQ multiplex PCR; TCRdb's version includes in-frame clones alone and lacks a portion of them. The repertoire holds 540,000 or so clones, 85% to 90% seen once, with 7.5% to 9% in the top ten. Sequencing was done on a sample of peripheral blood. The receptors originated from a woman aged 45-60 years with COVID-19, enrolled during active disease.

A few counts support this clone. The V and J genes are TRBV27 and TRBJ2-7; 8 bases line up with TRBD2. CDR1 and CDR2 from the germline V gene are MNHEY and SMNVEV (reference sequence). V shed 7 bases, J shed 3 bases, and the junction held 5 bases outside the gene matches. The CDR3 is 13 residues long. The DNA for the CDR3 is TGTGCCAGCAAAGCGGGGGATCGCTACGAGCAGTACTTC. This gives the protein CASKAGDRYEQYF.

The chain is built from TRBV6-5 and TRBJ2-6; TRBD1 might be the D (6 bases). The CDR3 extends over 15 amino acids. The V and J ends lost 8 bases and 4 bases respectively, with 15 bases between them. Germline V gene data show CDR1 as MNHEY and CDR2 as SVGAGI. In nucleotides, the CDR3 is TGTGCCAGCCGTCAAACAGGGAGCGGGGCCAACGTCCTGACTTTC. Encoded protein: CASRQTGSGANVLTF.

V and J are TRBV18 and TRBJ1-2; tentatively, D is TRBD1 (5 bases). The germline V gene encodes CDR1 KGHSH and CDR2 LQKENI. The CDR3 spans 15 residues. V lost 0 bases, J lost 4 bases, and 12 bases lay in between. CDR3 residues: CASSPPLQGGYGYTF. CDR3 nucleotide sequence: TGTGCCAGCTCACCACCGCTTCAGGGTGGCTATGGCTACACCTTC.

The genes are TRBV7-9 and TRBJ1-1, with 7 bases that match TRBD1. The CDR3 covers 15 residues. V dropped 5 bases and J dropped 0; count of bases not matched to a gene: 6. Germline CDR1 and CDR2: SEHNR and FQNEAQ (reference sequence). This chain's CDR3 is CASSLTGQLNTEAFF. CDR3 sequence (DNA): TGTGCCAGCAGCCTGACGGGACAGCTGAACACTGAAGCTTTCTTT.

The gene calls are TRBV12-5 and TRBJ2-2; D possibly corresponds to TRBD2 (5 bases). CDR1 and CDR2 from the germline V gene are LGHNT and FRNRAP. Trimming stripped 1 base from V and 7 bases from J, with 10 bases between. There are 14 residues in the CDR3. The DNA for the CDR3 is TGTGCTAGTGGTTTGGCCAGGACTCTCGGGGAGCTGTTTTTT. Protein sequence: CASGLARTLGELFF.

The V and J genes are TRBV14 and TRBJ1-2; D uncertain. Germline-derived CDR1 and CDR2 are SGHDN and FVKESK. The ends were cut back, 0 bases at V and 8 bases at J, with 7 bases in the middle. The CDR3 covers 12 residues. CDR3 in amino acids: CASSQDRVGYTF. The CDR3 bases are TGTGCCAGCAGCCAAGATCGTGTGGGCTACACCTTC.

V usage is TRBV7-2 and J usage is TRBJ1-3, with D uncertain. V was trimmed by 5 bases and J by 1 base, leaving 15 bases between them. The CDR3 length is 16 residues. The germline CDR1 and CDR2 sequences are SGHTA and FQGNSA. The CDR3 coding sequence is TGTGCCAGCAGCCTACTTCCAAGGGAGTCTGGAAACACCATATATTTT. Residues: CASSLLPRESGNTIYF.

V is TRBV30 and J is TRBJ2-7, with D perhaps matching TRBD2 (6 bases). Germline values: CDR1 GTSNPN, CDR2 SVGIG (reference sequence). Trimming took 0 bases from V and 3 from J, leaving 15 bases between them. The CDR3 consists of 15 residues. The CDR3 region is CAWSVRRGSNYEQYF. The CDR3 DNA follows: TGTGCCTGGAGTGTACGGCGGGGAAGTAACTACGAGCAGTACTTC.

CDR3 amino acids: CASRGQGAAFF. CDR3 in DNA: TGTGCCAGTAGGGGGCAGGGTGCAGCTTTCTTT. The V and J genes are TRBV19 and TRBJ1-1, with D possibly being TRBD1 (5 bases). Trimming removed 6 bases from V and 10 bases from J, with 12 bases in between. Germline V CDR1 and CDR2: LNHDA, SQIVND (reference sequence). The CDR3 sequence is 11 residues long.

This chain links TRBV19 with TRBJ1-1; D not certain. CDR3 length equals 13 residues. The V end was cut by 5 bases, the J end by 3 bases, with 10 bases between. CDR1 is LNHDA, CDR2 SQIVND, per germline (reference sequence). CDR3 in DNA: TGTGCCAGTAGTCAGGTCCTGGACACTGAAGCTTTCTTT. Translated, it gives CASSQVLDTEAFF.

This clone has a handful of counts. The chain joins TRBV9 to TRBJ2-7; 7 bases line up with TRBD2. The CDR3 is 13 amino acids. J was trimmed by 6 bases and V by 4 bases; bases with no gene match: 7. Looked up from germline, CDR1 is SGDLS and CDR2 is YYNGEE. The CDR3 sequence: CASSPPAGAEQYF. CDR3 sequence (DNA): TGTGCCAGCAGCCCCCCCGCGGGAGCCGAGCAGTACTTC. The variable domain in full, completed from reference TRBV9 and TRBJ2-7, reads DSGVTQTPKHLITATGQRVTLRCSPRSGDLSVYWYQQSLDQGLQFLIQYYNGEERAKGNILERFSAQQFPDLHSELNLSSLELGDSALYFCASSPPAGAEQYFGPGTRLTVT.

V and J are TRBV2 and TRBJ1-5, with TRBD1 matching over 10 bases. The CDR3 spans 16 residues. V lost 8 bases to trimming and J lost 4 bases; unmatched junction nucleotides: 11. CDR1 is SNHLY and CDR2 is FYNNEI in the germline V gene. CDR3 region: CASLWDRGAGNQPQHF. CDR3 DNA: TGTGCCAGCCTCTGGGACAGGGGCGCGGGGAATCAGCCCCAGCATTTT.

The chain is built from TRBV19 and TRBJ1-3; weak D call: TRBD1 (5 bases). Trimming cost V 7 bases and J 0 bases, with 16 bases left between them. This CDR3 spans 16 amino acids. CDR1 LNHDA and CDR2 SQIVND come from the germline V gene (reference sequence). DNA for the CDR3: TGTGCCAGTACCCCTCGGGGCGGGAGCTCTGGAAACACCATATATTTT. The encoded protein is CASTPRGGSSGNTIYF. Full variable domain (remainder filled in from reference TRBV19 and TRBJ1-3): DGGITQSPKYLFRKEGQNVTLSCEQNLNHDAMYWYRQDPGQGLRLIYYSQIVNDFQKGDIAEGYSVSREKKESFPLTVTSAQKNPTAFYLCASTPRGGSSGNTIYFGEGSWLTVV.

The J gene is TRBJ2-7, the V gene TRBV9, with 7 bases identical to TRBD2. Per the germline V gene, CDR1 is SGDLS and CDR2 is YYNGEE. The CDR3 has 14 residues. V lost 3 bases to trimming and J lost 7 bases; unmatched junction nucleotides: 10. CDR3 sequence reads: CASSGAGESEEQYF. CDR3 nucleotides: TGTGCCAGCAGCGGCGCGGGGGAATCGGAGGAGCAGTACTTC.

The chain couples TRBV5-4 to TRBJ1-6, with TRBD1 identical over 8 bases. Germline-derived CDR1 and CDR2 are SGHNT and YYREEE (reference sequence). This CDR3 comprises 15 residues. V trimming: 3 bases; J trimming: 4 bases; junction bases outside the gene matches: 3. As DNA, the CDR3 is TGTGCCAGCAGCTCACAGGGGGTTTATAATTCACCCCTCCACTTT. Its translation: CASSSQGVYNSPLHF.

The CDR3 coding sequence is TGCAGCGTTGCGGGGGACAGGGAAAACACTGAAGCTTTCTTT. Translating it yields CSVAGDRENTEAFF. This chain connects TRBV29-1 to TRBJ1-1; 9 bases map to TRBD1. From germline, CDR1 is SQVTM and CDR2 ANQGSEA. J was trimmed by 2 bases and V by 4 bases; bases with no gene match: 5. CDR3 size: 14 residues.

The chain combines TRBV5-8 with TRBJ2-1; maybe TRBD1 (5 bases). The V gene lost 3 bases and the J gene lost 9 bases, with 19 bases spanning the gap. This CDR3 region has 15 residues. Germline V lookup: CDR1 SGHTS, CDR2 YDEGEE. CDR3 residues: CASSSLRDVASEQFF. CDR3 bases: TGTGCCAGCAGCTCTCTCAGGGATGTCGCGAGTGAGCAGTTCTTC.

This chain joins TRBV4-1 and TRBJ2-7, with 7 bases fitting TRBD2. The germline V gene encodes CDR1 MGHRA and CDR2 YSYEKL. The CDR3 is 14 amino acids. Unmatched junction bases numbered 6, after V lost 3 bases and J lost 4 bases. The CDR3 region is CASSQGSGTYEQYF. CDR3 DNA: TGCGCCAGCAGCCAGGGGAGCGGGACTTACGAGCAGTACTTC.

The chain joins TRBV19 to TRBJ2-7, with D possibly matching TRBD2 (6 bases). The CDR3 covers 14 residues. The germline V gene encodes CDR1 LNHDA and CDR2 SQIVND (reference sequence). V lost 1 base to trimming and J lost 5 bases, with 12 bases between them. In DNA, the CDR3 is TGTGCCAGTAGTATAGCCCGGGGGAGCGACGAGCAGTACTTC. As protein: CASSIARGSDEQYF.

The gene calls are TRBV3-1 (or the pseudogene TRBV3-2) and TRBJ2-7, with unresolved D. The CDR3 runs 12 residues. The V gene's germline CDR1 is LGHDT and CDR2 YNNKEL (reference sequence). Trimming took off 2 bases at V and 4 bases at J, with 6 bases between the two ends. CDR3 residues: CASSQIRYEQYF. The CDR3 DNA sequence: TGTGCCAGCAGCCAAATTCGTTACGAGCAGTACTTC.